The entry below describes one T cell receptor beta chain. This sample is part of a study of control samples from healthy donors and cancer patients. The repertoire was sequenced with immunoSEQ multiplex PCR; TCRdb's copy has only in-frame clones and lacks some. The repertoire holds about 97,000 clones, with about 89% as singletons. V lost 5 bases and J 0 bases, leaving 8 bases between the germline ends. Germline lookup yields CDR1 LNHDA and CDR2 SQIVND (reference sequence). The CDR3 has 15 amino acids. The sample consisted of blood. The chain joins TRBV19 to TRBJ1-6; D ambiguous. This TCR derives from a young man in good health. The CDR3 region is CASSWQSSYNSPLHF. CDR3 coding DNA: TGTGCCAGTAGTTGGCAGAGCTCCTATAATTCACCCCTCCACTTT.